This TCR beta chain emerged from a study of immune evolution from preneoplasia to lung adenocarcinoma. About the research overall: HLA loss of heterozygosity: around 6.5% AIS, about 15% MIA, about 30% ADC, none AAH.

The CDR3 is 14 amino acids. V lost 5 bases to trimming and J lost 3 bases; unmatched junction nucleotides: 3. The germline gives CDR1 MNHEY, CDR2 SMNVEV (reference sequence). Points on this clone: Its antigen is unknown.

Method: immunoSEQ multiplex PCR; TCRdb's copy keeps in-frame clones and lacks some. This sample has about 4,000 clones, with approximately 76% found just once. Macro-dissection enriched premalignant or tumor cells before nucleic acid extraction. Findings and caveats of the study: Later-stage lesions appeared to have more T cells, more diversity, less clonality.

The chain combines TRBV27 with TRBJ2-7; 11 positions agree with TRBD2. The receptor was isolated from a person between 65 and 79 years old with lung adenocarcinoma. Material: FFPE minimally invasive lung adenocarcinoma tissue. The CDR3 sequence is CASSITSGSYEQYF. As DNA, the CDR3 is TGTGCCAGCAGTATCACTAGCGGGAGCTACGAGCAGTACTTC.